Each of the 25 T cell receptor beta chains below was sequenced from the same sample in a study of tumor and adjacent non-tumor tissue in lung cancer. Three rounds of nested PCR, following a modified ARM-PCR protocol, produced the TCRbeta library. TCRdb itself ran the multiplex PCR reads through MiXCR, one entry per CDR3 protein. In the table there are about 86,000 distinct CDR3 sequences, 65% to 80% of which are singletons. This sample's RNA came from whole unsorted tissue. Distant lung tissue was collected more than 3 cm away from the tumor edge. Sequencing was carried out using distant non-tumor lung tissue. The source of these receptors is a woman aged 45-65 years with non-small cell lung cancer.

This clonotype was observed a single time. This sequence may be a read error, since a much larger clone differs from it by one base. V and J are TRBV24-1 and TRBJ2-5; unclear D gene. The CDR3 contains 11 residues. Germline CDR1 is KGHDR and CDR2 is SFDVKD. CDR3 nucleotide sequence: TGTGCCACAGGGTTTCAAGAGAGCCAGTACTTC. This translates into CATGFQESQYF.

Comment on this clonotype: The conserved phenylalanine or tryptophan normally closing the CDR3 is absent here, so this likely arose from a read error. J is TRBJ2-1 and V is TRBV7-9; D is ambiguous. Germline CDR1 and CDR2: SEHNR and FQNEAQ (reference sequence). The CDR3 totals 16 residues. Trimming took 0 bases from V and 2 from J, leaving 11 bases between them. The CDR3 region is CASSLAPLHPYNEQFL. Here the CDR3 DNA reads TGTGCCAGCAGCTTAGCACCTCTCCACCCCTACAATGAGCAGTTCTTA.

In regard to this clonotype: Since the CDR3 does not end with the conserved phenylalanine or tryptophan, this likely comes from a read error. The chain links TRBV28 to TRBJ1-1; D gene unclear. The germline V gene has CDR1 MDHEN and CDR2 SYDVKM. The ends were cut back, 4 bases at V and 3 bases at J, with 15 bases in the middle. CDR3 length: 15 residues. The CDR3 DNA follows: TGTGCCAGCAGTTCCGCTATGGAAGGATACACTGAAGCTTTCTTA. It translates to CASSSAMEGYTEAFL.

Points on this clonotype: Because it lacks the conserved phenylalanine or tryptophan at the end, this CDR3 is likely a read error. V is TRBV11-2 and J is TRBJ2-1; D may match TRBD1 or TRBD2 (5 bases each). Deletions cut 9 bases from V and 5 bases from J, with 23 bases between. The CDR3 has 16 amino acids. The V gene's germline CDR1 is SGHAT and CDR2 FQNNGV. This CDR3 reads CARSLMQGPPHNEQFL. The CDR3 DNA reads TGTGCCAGAAGCCTCATGCAGGGACCTCCCCACAATGAGCAGTTCCTC.

A remark on this clonotype: Here the CDR3 omits its conserved ending phenylalanine or tryptophan, so a read error is the likely source. V is TRBV29-1 and J is TRBJ2-1; weak D call: TRBD2 (6 bases). Germline V gene lookup returns CDR1 SQVTM and CDR2 ANQGSEA. The CDR3 covers 15 residues. DNA of the CDR3: TGCAGCGTTGAACTGTTCGGGAGCTCCTACAAAGAGCAGTTCTCC. Translating gives CSVELFGSSYKEQFS.

V is TRBV11-1 and J is TRBJ2-3; 9 nucleotides line up with TRBD1. Trimming removed 6 bases from V and 2 bases from J; junction bases left unmatched: 6. Germline loops: CDR1 SGHAT, CDR2 FQDESV (reference sequence). The CDR3 is made up of 15 amino acids. The CDR3 DNA sequence: TGTGCCAGCAGTCCCGGGACAGGGTTCACAGATACGCAGTATTTT. This encodes CASSPGTGFTDTQYF.

As regards this clonotype: One junction end disagrees with the germline gene, perhaps due to a read error. The rearrangement uses TRBV7-9 and TRBJ2-2; possibly TRBD1 for D (5 bases). The CDR3 has 16 residues. Germline CDR1 reads SEHNR; CDR2 reads FQNEAQ (reference sequence). The CDR3 reads CDSSSWTRDLTGELFF. The CDR3, as DNA: TGTGACAGCAGCTCCTGGACAAGAGACCTCACCGGGGAGCTGTTTTTT.

Note on this clonotype: Likely a read error: the CDR3 ends without its conserved phenylalanine or tryptophan. The chain recombines TRBV6-5 with TRBJ2-5; D gene ambiguous. Germline V gene data show CDR1 as MNHEY and CDR2 as SVGAGI. The CDR3 is made up of 13 amino acids. The germline V and J ends were trimmed by 6 bases and 9 bases, with 17 bases remaining between them. The CDR3 nucleotides are TGTGCCAGCAGCCCCCGGTCTTTAGGCTCCCAGTACTTA. Its protein is CASSPRSLGSQYL.

This clonotype has at least ten counts. The rearrangement joins TRBV10-3 to TRBJ2-7; 10 nucleotides agree with TRBD1. CDR1 ENHRY and CDR2 SYGVKD come from the germline V gene. The CDR3 covers 14 residues. V was clipped by 6 bases and J by 2 bases; unmatched bases: 4. The DNA of the CDR3 is TGTGCCATCAGCCCCGGGACAGGGGCCTACGAGCAGTACTTC. The encoded protein is CAISPGTGAYEQYF.

Comments on this clonotype: The conserved final phenylalanine or tryptophan is absent from the CDR3, which likely points to a read error. This chain uses TRBV20-1 with TRBJ2-7; D possibly uses TRBD1 or TRBD2 (5 bases each). In germline, CDR1 is DFQATT, CDR2 SNEGSKA (reference sequence). V gave up 6 bases and J gave up 0 bases, with 6 bases separating them. The CDR3 length is 11 residues. The CDR3 is CSAGDSYEQYS. CDR3 bases: TGCAGTGCGGGGGACTCCTACGAGCAGTACTCC.

In the case of this clonotype: In this CDR3 the conserved last residue, phenylalanine or tryptophan, is missing, so a read error is likely. The CDR3 DNA reads TGCAGCGTTGTACTAATAGAGGGCGGGCAGTTCTTA. Amino acid sequence: CSVVLIEGGQFL. The chain employs TRBV29-1 and TRBJ2-1, with a weak D call TRBD2 (5 bases). V lost 4 bases and J lost 12, with 16 bases in between. The germline V gene has CDR1 SQVTM and CDR2 ANQGSEA. The CDR3 has 12 residues.

J is TRBJ2-3 and V is TRBV6-6; D perhaps matches TRBD1 (7 bases). Germline CDR1 is MNHNY and CDR2 is SVGAGI (reference sequence). The length of the CDR3 is 15 residues. V was shortened by 11 bases and J by 6 bases, with 24 bases between the two germline ends. CDR3 nucleotide sequence: TGTGCCTGCGGCAGGGGGGTATCGGGAGTGGATACGCAGTATTTT. This codes for CACGRGVSGVDTQYF.

A remark on this clonotype: A read error may produce the germline difference seen at one junction end. The rearrangement joins TRBV10-3 to TRBJ2-3, with 10 nucleotides matching TRBD2. The CDR3 covers 15 residues. Germline CDR1 reads ENHRY; CDR2 reads SYGVKD. CDR3: CAIRGAGGPTDTQYF. The DNA for the CDR3 is TGTGCCATCAGAGGAGCGGGAGGGCCCACGGATACGCAATATTTT.

A word on this clonotype: One end of the junction does not line up with germline, which may come from a read error. The CDR3 DNA follows: TGTGCCAGCAGATCCGACAGTTCTTCACCCCTCAACTTT. Amino acids: CASRSDSSSPLNF. This rearrangement joins TRBV12-3 or TRBV12-4 to TRBJ1-6, with D tentatively TRBD1 (5 bases). CDR3 length equals 13 residues.

This clonotype was counted many times. The genes are TRBV5-1 and TRBJ2-2; D possibly corresponds to TRBD1 (6 bases). The V gene lost 0 bases and the J gene lost 4 bases, with 10 bases spanning the gap. Per the germline V gene, CDR1 is SGHRS and CDR2 is YFSETQ. The CDR3 is 15 amino acids. Written as DNA, the CDR3 is TGCGCCAGCAGCTTGGCAGGGGAAGCCACCGGGGAGCTGTTTTTT. This sequence encodes CASSLAGEATGELFF.

The chain joins TRBV28 to TRBJ2-4; D remains ambiguous. Trimming removed 8 bases at V and 1 base at J, with 18 bases between. This CDR3 is built from 16 residues. CDR1 and CDR2 from the germline V gene are MDHEN and SYDVKM. The DNA of the CDR3 is TGTGCCAGCTGTCTTCAGTGGGCGACGGCCAAAAACATTCAGTACTTC. It yields the protein CASCLQWATAKNIQYF. Using reference TRBV28 and TRBJ2-4 for the parts outside the CDR3, the full variable domain is DVKVTQSSRYLVKRTGEKVFLECVQDMDHENMFWYRQDPGLGLRLIYFSYDVKMKEKGDIPEGYSVSREKKERFSLILESASTNQTSMYLCASCLQWATAKNIQYFGAGTRLSVL.

Turning to this clonotype: A junction boundary mismatches the germline segment, possibly from a read error. This chain links TRBV24-1 with TRBJ2-5; D may be TRBD1 or TRBD2 (5 bases each). Germline V CDR1 and CDR2: KGHDR, SFDVKD. The CDR3 has 14 amino acids. This CDR3 is CATSDFGGLSTQCF. DNA of the CDR3: TGTGCCACCAGTGATTTTGGGGGATTGTCAACCCAGTGCTTC.

This clonotype appeared a single time. The chain employs TRBV4-2 and TRBJ1-1; 7 positions match TRBD1. This CDR3 comprises 18 residues. Germline V gene lookup returns CDR1 LGHNA and CDR2 YNFKEQ. With V trimmed by 6 bases and J by 4 bases, 20 bases remained unmatched. The DNA for the CDR3 is TGTGCCAGCAGTCTTCGTTACGACAGGGAAAATATGAGCACTGAAGCTTTCTTT. Residues: CASSLRYDRENMSTEAFF.

Turning to this clonotype: Lacking the conserved final phenylalanine or tryptophan, this CDR3 likely reflects a read error. This sequence joins TRBV6-6 and TRBJ2-7, with a possible D match to TRBD1 (6 bases). V was cut by 7 bases and J by 5 bases, with 15 bases left in between. Germline V CDR1 and CDR2: MNHNY, SVGAGI (reference sequence). This CDR3 has 13 residues. This chain's CDR3 is CASNYDRCNEQYY. CDR3 nucleotides: TGTGCCAGCAACTACGACAGGTGCAACGAGCAGTACTAC.

The chain carries TRBV7-9 and TRBJ1-1, with TRBD1 as a possible D gene (5 bases). The CDR3 runs to 13 residues. The germline gives CDR1 SEHNR, CDR2 FQNEAQ (reference sequence). The V end was cut by 6 bases, the J end by 7 bases, with 15 bases between. The CDR3 here is CASSLRADREAFF. DNA of the CDR3: TGTGCCAGCAGTCTCAGGGCTGACCGTGAAGCTTTCTTT.

The J gene is TRBJ2-4, the V gene TRBV20-1, with a tentative D call TRBD1 (5 bases). The CDR3 has 13 amino acids. Per germline, CDR1 DFQATT and CDR2 SNEGSKA (reference sequence). V lost 1 base to trimming and J lost 8 bases, with 12 bases between them. The DNA of the CDR3 is TGCAGTGCTAGAGCAGGGTATGATGACATTCAGTACTTC. It is translated as CSARAGYDDIQYF.

This clonotype was picked up one time. This CDR3 fails to terminate in the conserved phenylalanine or tryptophan, so it likely reflects a read error. The rearrangement links TRBV12-3 or TRBV12-4 to TRBJ1-2, with D possibly being TRBD1 (5 bases). This CDR3 spans 13 amino acids. CDR3 region: CATSPGTGYGYTS. CDR3 coding DNA: TGTGCCACCAGTCCCGGGACGGGCTATGGCTACACCTCC.

A remark on this clonotype: Sequence at one end of the junction differs from germline and may be a read error. The V gene is TRBV7-8, the J gene TRBJ1-5; TRBD1 matches at 7 bases. This CDR3 comprises 15 residues. The V gene's germline CDR1 is SGHVS and CDR2 FQNEAQ. CDR3 region: CANSLDQGVGQPQHF. The CDR3 DNA reads TGTGCCAACAGCTTAGACCAGGGGGTAGGACAGCCCCAGCATTTT.

In its sample, this clonotype was seen many times. The rearrangement links TRBV5-8 to TRBJ1-1; D not resolved. From germline, CDR1 is SGHTS and CDR2 YDEGEE. Trimming took off 0 bases at V and 6 bases at J, with 12 bases between the two ends. The CDR3 runs to 14 residues. The DNA for the CDR3 is TGTGCCAGCAGCTTGGCTATCGGGGTCCCTGAAGCTTTCTTT. Its protein product is CASSLAIGVPEAFF.

As to this clonotype: At one end, the junction sequence differs from germline, possibly due to a read error. The genes are TRBV6-1 and TRBJ2-2, with 8 bases fitting TRBD1. Germline V gene lookup returns CDR1 MNHNS and CDR2 SASEGT. CDR3 length: 15 residues. CDR3: CASSDGRGHAGELIF. In nucleotides, the CDR3 is TGTGCCAGCAGTGACGGCAGGGGGCACGCTGGGGAGCTGATTTTT.